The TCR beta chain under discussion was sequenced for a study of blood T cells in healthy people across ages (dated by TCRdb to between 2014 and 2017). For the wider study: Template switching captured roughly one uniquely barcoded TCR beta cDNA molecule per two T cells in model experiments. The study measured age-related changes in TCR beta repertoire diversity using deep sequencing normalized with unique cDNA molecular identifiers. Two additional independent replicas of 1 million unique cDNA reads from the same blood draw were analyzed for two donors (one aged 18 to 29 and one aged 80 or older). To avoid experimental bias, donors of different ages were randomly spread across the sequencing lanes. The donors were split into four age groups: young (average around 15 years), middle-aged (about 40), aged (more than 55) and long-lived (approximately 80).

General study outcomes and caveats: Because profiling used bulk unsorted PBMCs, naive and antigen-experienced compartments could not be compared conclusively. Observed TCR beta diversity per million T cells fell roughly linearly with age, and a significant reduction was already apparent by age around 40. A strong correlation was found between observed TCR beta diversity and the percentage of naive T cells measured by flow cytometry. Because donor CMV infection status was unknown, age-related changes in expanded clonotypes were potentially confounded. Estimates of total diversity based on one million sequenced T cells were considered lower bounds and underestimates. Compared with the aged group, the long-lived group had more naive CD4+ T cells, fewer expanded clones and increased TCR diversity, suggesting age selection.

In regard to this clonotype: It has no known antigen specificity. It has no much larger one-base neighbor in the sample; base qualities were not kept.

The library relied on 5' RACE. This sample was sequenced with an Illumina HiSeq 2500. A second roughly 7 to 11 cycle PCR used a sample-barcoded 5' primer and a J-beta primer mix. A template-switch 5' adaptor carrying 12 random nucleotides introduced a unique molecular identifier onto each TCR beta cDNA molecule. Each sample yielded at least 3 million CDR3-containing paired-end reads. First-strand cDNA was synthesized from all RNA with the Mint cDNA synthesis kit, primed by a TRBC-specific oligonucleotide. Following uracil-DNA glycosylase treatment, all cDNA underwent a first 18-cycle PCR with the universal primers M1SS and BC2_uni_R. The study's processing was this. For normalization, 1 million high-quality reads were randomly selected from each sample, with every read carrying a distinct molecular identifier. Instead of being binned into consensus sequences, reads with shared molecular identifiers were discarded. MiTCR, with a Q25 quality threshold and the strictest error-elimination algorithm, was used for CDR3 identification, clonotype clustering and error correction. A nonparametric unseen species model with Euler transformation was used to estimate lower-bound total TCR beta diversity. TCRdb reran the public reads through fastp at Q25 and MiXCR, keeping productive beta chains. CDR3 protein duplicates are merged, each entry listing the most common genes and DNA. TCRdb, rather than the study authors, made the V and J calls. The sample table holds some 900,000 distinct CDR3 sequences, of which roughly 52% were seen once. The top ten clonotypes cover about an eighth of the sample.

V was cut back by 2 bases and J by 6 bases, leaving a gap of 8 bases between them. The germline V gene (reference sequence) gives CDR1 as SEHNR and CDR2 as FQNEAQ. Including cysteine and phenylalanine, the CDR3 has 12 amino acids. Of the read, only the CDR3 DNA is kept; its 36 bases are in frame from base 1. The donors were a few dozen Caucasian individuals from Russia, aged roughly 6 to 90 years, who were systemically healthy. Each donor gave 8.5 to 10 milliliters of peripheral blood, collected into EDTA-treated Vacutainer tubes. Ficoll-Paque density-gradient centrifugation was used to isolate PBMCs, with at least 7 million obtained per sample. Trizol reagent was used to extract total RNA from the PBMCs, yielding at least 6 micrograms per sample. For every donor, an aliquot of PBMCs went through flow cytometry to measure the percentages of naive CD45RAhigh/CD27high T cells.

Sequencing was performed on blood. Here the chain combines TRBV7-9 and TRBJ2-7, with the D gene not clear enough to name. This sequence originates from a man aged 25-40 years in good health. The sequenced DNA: TGTGCCAGCAGCTTAATGACGGCCGAGCAGTACTTC. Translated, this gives CASSLMTAEQYF.